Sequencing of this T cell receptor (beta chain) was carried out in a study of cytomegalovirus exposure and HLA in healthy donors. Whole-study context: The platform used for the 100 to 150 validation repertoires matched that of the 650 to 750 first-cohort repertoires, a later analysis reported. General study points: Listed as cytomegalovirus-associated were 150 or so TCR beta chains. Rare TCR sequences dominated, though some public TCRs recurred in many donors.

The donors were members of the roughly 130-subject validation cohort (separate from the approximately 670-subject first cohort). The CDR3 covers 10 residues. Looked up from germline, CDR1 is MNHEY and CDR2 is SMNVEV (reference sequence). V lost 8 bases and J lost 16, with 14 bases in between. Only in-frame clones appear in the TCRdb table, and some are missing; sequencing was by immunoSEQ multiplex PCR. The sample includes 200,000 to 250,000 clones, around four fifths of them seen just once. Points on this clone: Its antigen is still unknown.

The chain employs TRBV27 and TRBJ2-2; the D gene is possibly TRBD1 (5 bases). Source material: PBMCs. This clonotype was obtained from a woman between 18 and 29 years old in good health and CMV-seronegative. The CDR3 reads CASGSSDTFF. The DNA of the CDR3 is TGTGCCAGCGGATCTTCGGACACGTTTTTT.